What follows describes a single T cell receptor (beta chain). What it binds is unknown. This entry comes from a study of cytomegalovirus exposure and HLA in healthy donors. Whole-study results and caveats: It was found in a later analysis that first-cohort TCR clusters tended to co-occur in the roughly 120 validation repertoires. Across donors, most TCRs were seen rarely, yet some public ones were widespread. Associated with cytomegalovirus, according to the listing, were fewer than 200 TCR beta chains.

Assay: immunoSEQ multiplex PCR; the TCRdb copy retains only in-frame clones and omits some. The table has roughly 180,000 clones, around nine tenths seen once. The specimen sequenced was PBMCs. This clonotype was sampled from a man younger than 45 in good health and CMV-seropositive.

The CDR3 nucleotides read TGTGCCAGCAGTCCTGGCAATGGGCTTAATCAGCCCCAGCATTTT. Amino acid sequence: CASSPGNGLNQPQHF. J is TRBJ1-5 and V is TRBV27; D not certain. The length of the CDR3 is 15 residues. Trimming removed 5 bases from V and 4 bases from J, with 15 bases in between. The V gene's germline CDR1 is MNHEY and CDR2 SMNVEV (reference sequence).